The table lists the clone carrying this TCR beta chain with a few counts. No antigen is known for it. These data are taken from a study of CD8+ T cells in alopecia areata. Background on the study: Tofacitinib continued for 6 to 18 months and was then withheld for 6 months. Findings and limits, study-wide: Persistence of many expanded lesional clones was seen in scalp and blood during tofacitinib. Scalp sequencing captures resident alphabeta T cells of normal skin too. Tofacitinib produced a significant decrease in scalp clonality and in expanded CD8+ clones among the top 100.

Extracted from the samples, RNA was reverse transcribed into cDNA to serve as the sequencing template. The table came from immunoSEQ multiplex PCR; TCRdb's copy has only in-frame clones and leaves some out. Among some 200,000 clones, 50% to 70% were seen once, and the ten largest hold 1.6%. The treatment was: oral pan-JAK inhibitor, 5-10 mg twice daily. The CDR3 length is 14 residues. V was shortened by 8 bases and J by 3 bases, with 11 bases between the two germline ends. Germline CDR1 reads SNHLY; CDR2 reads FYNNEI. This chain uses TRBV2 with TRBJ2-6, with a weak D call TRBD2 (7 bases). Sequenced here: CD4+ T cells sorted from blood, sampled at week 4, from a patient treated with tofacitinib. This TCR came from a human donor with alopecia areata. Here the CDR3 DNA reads TGTGCCAGCGCGGGGGCTGGTGGGGCCAACGTCCTGACTTTC. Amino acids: CASAGAGGANVLTF.